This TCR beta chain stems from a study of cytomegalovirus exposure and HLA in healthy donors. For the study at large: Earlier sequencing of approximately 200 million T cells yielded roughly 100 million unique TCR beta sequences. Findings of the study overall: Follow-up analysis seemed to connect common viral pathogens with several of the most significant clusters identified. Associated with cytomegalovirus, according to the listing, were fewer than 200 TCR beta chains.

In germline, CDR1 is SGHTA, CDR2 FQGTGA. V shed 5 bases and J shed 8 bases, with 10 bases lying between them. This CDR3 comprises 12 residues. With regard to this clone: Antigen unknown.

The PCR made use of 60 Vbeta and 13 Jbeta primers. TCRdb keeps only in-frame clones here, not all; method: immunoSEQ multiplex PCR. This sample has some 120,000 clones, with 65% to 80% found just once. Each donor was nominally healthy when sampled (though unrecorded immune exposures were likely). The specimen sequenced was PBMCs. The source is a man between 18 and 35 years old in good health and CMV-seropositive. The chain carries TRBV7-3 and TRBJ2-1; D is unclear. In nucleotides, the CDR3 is TGTGCCAGCAGCCCTAACGTTCATGAGCAGTTCTTC. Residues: CASSPNVHEQFF.